This is a list of T cell receptor beta chains from one sample in a study of blood T cell repertoires in COVID-19. Libraries were prepared by immunoSEQ multiplex PCR; TCRdb keeps only in-frame clonotypes and omits some of them. Of about 50,000 clones listed, 85% to 90% are singletons. The source material was peripheral blood. The source of these receptors is a human donor in a cohort sampled during active COVID-19. Both conserved end residues are part of each CDR3. A D gene is named only where the DNA matches it firmly. Clone size is shown for a subset of rows, as once, few, many or a class of expanded clone.

clone_size j_call d_call v_call cdr3_aa cdr3_nt
. TRBJ1-2 . TRBV10-3 CAISGGANYGYTF TGTGCCATCAGTGGGGGCGCTAACTATGGCTACACCTTC
. TRBJ2-2 . TRBV28 CASSSSLLRTGELFF TGTGCCAGCAGTTCGAGCCTTCTCCGTACCGGGGAGCTGTTTTTT
. TRBJ2-1 . TRBV6-2/TRBV6-3 CASSLQGLQYNEQFF TGTGCCAGCAGTTTGCAGGGGCTCCAATACAATGAGCAGTTCTTC
. TRBJ1-2 . TRBV27 CASGKWGEGGYTF TGTGCCAGCGGCAAATGGGGGGAAGGGGGCTACACCTTC
. TRBJ2-4 TRBD1 TRBV28 CASSPKTGLLGNIQYF TGTGCCAGCAGCCCAAAGACAGGGTTGTTAGGAAACATTCAGTACTTC
once TRBJ2-1 . TRBV6-2/TRBV6-3 CASSSPLGEQFF TGTGCCAGCAGTTCTCCCCTAGGTGAGCAGTTCTTC
. TRBJ2-5 TRBD2 TRBV3-1/TRBV3-2 CATIFGGARGTQETQYF TGTGCCACAATTTTCGGGGGGGCCCGCGGGACTCAGGAGACCCAGTACTTC
. TRBJ2-1 TRBD1 TRBV18 CASSPTGGSYNEQFF TGTGCCAGCTCACCCACAGGGGGCTCCTACAATGAGCAGTTCTTC
. TRBJ2-5 TRBD2 TRBV6-4 CASSPTSGGETQYF TGTGCCAGCAGTCCGACTAGCGGGGGAGAGACCCAGTACTTC
. TRBJ1-5 . TRBV15 CATSRGGVDQPQHF TGTGCCACCAGCAGGGGGGGGGTGGATCAGCCCCAGCATTTT
. TRBJ2-1 TRBD2 TRBV2 CASTDSGGAWNEQFF TGTGCCAGCACCGATAGCGGGGGGGCCTGGAATGAGCAGTTCTTC
few TRBJ1-3 . TRBV29-1 CSVEDTESGNTIYF TGCAGCGTTGAAGATACAGAATCTGGAAACACCATATATTTT
. TRBJ2-1 TRBD2 TRBV11-3 CASSPPTSGYNEQFF TGTGCCAGCAGCCCCCCGACTAGCGGTTACAATGAGCAGTTCTTC
. TRBJ2-1 . TRBV7-3 CASSTQGYNEQFF TGTGCCAGCAGCACACAGGGTTACAATGAGCAGTTCTTC
. TRBJ1-1 . TRBV5-1 CASSPWGREILNTEAFF TGCGCCAGCAGCCCCTGGGGCAGGGAAATATTGAACACTGAAGCTTTCTTT
. TRBJ2-2 . TRBV15 CATSRRGAGTGELFF TGTGCCACCAGCCGCAGGGGCGCAGGTACCGGGGAGCTGTTTTTT
. TRBJ1-4 . TRBV5-1 CASSLGGEDVKLFF TGCGCCAGCAGCTTGGGCGGGGAAGATGTAAAACTGTTTTTT
. TRBJ2-3 . TRBV4-1 CASSQVWVAGSSTDTQYF TGCGCCAGCAGCCAAGTCTGGGTGGCGGGATCTAGCACAGATACGCAGTATTTT
. TRBJ2-1 . TRBV5-4 CASNAGARNEQFF TGTGCCAGCAATGCGGGGGCGAGAAATGAGCAGTTCTTC
. TRBJ2-5 . TRBV7-2 CASSLTRETQYF TGTGCCAGCAGCTTAACGCGAGAGACCCAGTACTTC
. TRBJ1-2 . TRBV27 CASSPTYDLGYTF TGTGCCAGCAGTCCAACGTATGATCTAGGCTACACCTTC
. TRBJ1-5 . TRBV7-8 CASSLFSTADQPQHF TGTGCCAGCAGCCTGTTTTCGACTGCCGATCAGCCCCAGCATTTT
. TRBJ2-3 . TRBV7-8 CASSLSDRGSPDTQYF TGTGCCAGCAGCTTAAGCGATAGGGGGTCCCCAGATACGCAGTATTTT
. TRBJ2-1 TRBD1 TRBV24-1 CATVDRGGNEQFF TGTGCCACCGTGGACAGGGGCGGTAATGAGCAGTTCTTC
. TRBJ1-1 . TRBV5-6 CASSSNDSPYGAFF TGTGCCAGCAGCTCGAACGACAGTCCCTACGGAGCTTTCTTT
. TRBJ1-1 . TRBV7-3 CASSLSEGETEAFF TGTGCCAGCAGCTTATCCGAGGGTGAGACTGAAGCTTTCTTT
. TRBJ2-5 . TRBV24-1 CAVSNGGDQETQYF TGTGCCGTCAGTAACGGAGGGGATCAAGAGACCCAGTACTTC
. TRBJ1-3 . TRBV4-2 CASSHHDNSGNTIYF TGTGCCAGCAGCCATCATGACAACTCTGGAAACACCATATATTTT
. TRBJ1-6 . TRBV10-3 CAIHPRGPLHF TGTGCCATCCACCCTCGAGGGCCCCTCCACTTT
. TRBJ2-3 TRBD2 TRBV27 CASRAAGTSGGTQYF TGTGCCAGCAGGGCTGCGGGGACTAGCGGGGGTACGCAGTATTTT
. TRBJ1-1 . TRBV19 CASSQGTTEAFF TGTGCCAGTAGTCAGGGGACCACTGAAGCTTTCTTT
once TRBJ1-5 . TRBV15 CATSRDSGYSNQPQHF TGTGCCACCAGCAGAGATTCGGGATATAGCAATCAGCCCCAGCATTTT
. TRBJ1-2 TRBD1 TRBV18 CASSPTGEANYGYTF TGTGCCAGCTCACCTACAGGGGAGGCTAACTATGGCTACACCTTC
few TRBJ2-2 . TRBV7-8 CASSSRSATGELFF TGTGCCAGCAGCTCCCGAAGCGCCACCGGGGAGCTGTTTTTT
. TRBJ2-3 TRBD2 TRBV5-4 CASSLKAGVRPDTQYF TGTGCCAGCAGCTTGAAGGCGGGGGTAAGGCCAGATACGCAGTATTTT
. TRBJ2-3 TRBD1 TRBV5-8 CASSLGTGTDTQYF TGTGCCAGCAGCTTGGGGACAGGTACAGATACGCAGTATTTT
. TRBJ2-3 . TRBV9 CASSSGMVGDTQYF TGTGCCAGCAGCAGCGGCATGGTGGGAGATACGCAGTATTTT
once TRBJ2-5 . TRBV2 CASMILEETQYF TGTGCCAGCATGATACTAGAGGAGACCCAGTACTTC
. TRBJ2-4 . TRBV25-1 CASSEFTSRVAKNIQYF TGTGCCAGCAGTGAATTCACTAGCAGGGTAGCCAAAAACATTCAGTACTTC
few TRBJ2-2 TRBD1 TRBV7-3 CASSSYPDRGLDGELFF TGTGCCAGCAGCTCCTACCCGGACAGGGGGCTGGACGGGGAGCTGTTTTTT
. TRBJ2-1 TRBD2 TRBV11-2 CASSLGAGASYNEQFF TGTGCCAGCAGCTTAGGTGCGGGAGCCTCCTACAATGAGCAGTTCTTC
. TRBJ2-3 TRBD2 TRBV9 CASARGGTDTQYF TGTGCCAGCGCCCGGGGGGGCACAGATACGCAGTATTTT
. TRBJ2-3 . TRBV28 CASSLGAGGTQYF TGTGCCAGCAGTTTGGGCGCAGGAGGTACGCAGTATTTT
. TRBJ1-2 . TRBV24-1 CATGPADKDYGYTF TGTGCCACCGGCCCGGCGGACAAGGACTATGGCTACACCTTC
. TRBJ1-3 TRBD1 TRBV25-1 CASSEDRVGNTIYF TGTGCCAGCAGTGAAGACAGGGTTGGAAACACCATATATTTT
. TRBJ2-1 . TRBV9 CASSVSSTNEQFF TGTGCCAGCAGCGTAAGTAGCACCAATGAGCAGTTCTTC
. TRBJ1-4 . TRBV30 CAWSKGDNEKLFF TGTGCCTGGAGTAAGGGGGACAATGAAAAACTGTTTTTT
. TRBJ1-2 . TRBV12-3/TRBV12-4 CASTRRGDIGYTF TGTGCCAGCACCCGTCGGGGGGATATTGGCTACACCTTC
. TRBJ2-3 TRBD1 TRBV4-1 CASSPDRGSSTDTQYF TGCGCCAGCAGCCCCGACAGGGGTTCTAGCACAGATACGCAGTATTTT
. TRBJ2-3 . TRBV7-7 CASSSRLENTQYF TGTGCTAGCAGCTCCCGACTAGAAAATACGCAGTATTTT
once TRBJ1-3 TRBD1 TRBV19 CASSIGDSSGNTIYF TGTGCCAGTAGTATAGGGGACAGCTCTGGAAACACCATATATTTT
once TRBJ2-3 TRBD1 TRBV27 CASSWRGQGVDTQYF TGTGCCAGCAGCTGGCGGGGACAGGGTGTAGATACGCAGTATTTT
. TRBJ1-1 TRBD1 TRBV9 CASSALRDRGLTEAFF TGTGCCAGCAGCGCTCTCCGGGACAGGGGGCTCACTGAAGCTTTCTTT
. TRBJ2-3 . TRBV9 CASSVQGTDTQYF TGTGCCAGCAGCGTGCAGGGAACAGATACGCAGTATTTT
few TRBJ2-6 . TRBV10-1 CASSDRLGGANVLTF TGCGCCAGCAGTGACCGACTTGGCGGGGCCAACGTCCTGACTTTC
. TRBJ2-2 TRBD2 TRBV27 CASSLSRAGGLGTGELFF TGTGCCAGCAGTTTATCGCGAGCGGGGGGGCTTGGGACCGGGGAGCTGTTTTTT